The T cell receptor (beta chain) described here comes from a study of shared clonotypes between healthy human individuals. Study-level information: For every donor, three CD4 naive, three CD4 memory, two CD8 naive and one CD8 memory plates were used. Whole-study results and caveats: Between a handful of donors, naive CD4 clonotypes were shared at a level of around 4.8%.

Terminally differentiated effector memory CD45RA+ cells were excluded from the naive CD8 cells, which were CD45RO-negative and positively selected for CCR7. Worth noting for this clone: Its antigen is as yet unknown.

Replicate PCRs run on sorted subsets employed roughly 190 ng DNA, some 33,000 T cell genomes. Libraries were prepared by immunoSEQ multiplex PCR; TCRdb keeps only in-frame clonotypes and omits some of them. The sample records about 2.1 million clones, 80% to 95% being singletons. Trimming took 2 bases from V and 6 from J, leaving 13 bases between them. The CDR3 extends over 14 amino acids. Germline V CDR1 and CDR2: SGDLS, YYNGEE. Material for sequencing was naive CD8+ T cells from PBMCs. This clonotype was sampled from a man aged 18-30 years in good health. Some clones in this sample may be carry-over from other donors' samples. This chain uses TRBV9 with TRBJ2-3, with D unclear. CDR3 residues: CASSVGMGMDTQYF. Written as DNA, the CDR3 is TGTGCCAGCAGCGTTGGCATGGGGATGGATACGCAGTATTTT.